The rows below give T cell receptor beta chains drawn from one sample of a study of response to subunit inactivated influenza vaccine. MiXCR was run by TCRdb on the RT-PCR reads, yielding one entry per CDR3 protein. The sample lists about 520,000 distinct CDR3 sequences, 7.2% occurring once. The sample in question was PBMCs from blood, obtained less than 30 months after vaccination. These receptors were collected from a man in his fifties or sixties who received an inactivated influenza vaccine. The CDR3 runs from the conserved cysteine through the conserved F or W. The D gene is left open where the match is weak. Expanded clones are given a class, and other clones once, few, many or no size at all.

D	J	size	V	DNA	CDR3
NA	TRBJ2-1	NA	TRBV5-6	TGTGCCACCCGTGGACGGAGCTCCTACAATGAGCAGTTCTTC	CATRGRSSYNEQFF
TRBD1	TRBJ1-1	few	TRBV5-4	TGTGCCAGCAGCGCGCAGCAGGGGGCAATCTCTGAAGCTTTCTTT	CASSAQQGAISEAFF
TRBD2	TRBJ2-3	many	TRBV12-3/TRBV12-4	TGTGCCAGCAGTTTAGCGATGGGACTAGCGGGAGTGTCGGATACGCAGTATTTT	CASSLAMGLAGVSDTQYF
TRBD1	TRBJ1-1	many	TRBV29-1	TGCAGCGCCCAGAGGACAGGGGCGGGGGACACTGAAGCTTTCTTT	CSAQRTGAGDTEAFF
NA	TRBJ1-5	few	TRBV30	TGTGCCTGGAGTCCAGGGTTCGATCAGCCCCAGCATTTT	CAWSPGFDQPQHF
NA	TRBJ2-5	NA	TRBV5-6	TGTGCCAGCAGCTCCCCTTGGGTTAACTCCGCCGAGTACCAAGAGACCCAGTACTTC	CASSSPWVNSAEYQETQYF
TRBD1	TRBJ1-2	few	TRBV11-2	TGTGCCAGCAGCAGACCCGGGACAGGGGCCTATGGCTACACCTTC	CASSRPGTGAYGYTF
NA	TRBJ2-1	few	TRBV3-1	TGTGCCAGCAGCCAAGTCCTCTCGGATGAGCAGTTCTTC	CASSQVLSDEQFF
TRBD2	TRBJ2-1	many	TRBV12-3/TRBV12-4	TGTGCCAGCAGCCAGATTAGCGGGGGGACGCGTGGCGAGCAGTTCTTC	CASSQISGGTRGEQFF
NA	TRBJ2-7	NA	TRBV29-1	TGCAGCGTTGCATACGGAGGGGTTTACGAGCAGTACTTC	CSVAYGGVYEQYF
TRBD1	TRBJ1-4	NA	TRBV30	TGTGCCTGGAGCAGGGGGCCTAATGAAAAACTGTTTTTT	CAWSRGPNEKLFF
NA	TRBJ2-7	many	TRBV12-3/TRBV12-4	TGTGCCAGCAGTAGTAACCGGGGTAGACCTACGGAGCAGTACTTC	CASSSNRGRPTEQYF
NA	TRBJ1-2	NA	TRBV12-3/TRBV12-4	TGTGCCAGCAGTCGGACACCGAACTATGGCTACACCTTC	CASSRTPNYGYTF
TRBD1	TRBJ1-6	few	TRBV20-1	TGCAGTGCTTCTCCAGGGGGATCCTATAATTCACCCCTCCACTTT	CSASPGGSYNSPLHF
TRBD2	TRBJ2-3	few	TRBV11-2	TGTGCCAGCAGCTCCGAAAGACTAGCGGGGAAGTATTTT	CASSSERLAGKYF
NA	TRBJ2-1	NA	TRBV9	TGTGCCAGCAGGGGAGCCCCGGGCAATGAGCAGTTCTTC	CASRGAPGNEQFF
NA	TRBJ1-1	many	TRBV5-1	TGCGCCAGCAGCTTAACAGGGAAAGAAGCTTTCTTT	CASSLTGKEAFF
TRBD1	TRBJ2-5	many	TRBV28	TGTGCCAGCAGCTCCCCCGGACAGGGAGAGACCCAGTACTTC	CASSSPGQGETQYF
TRBD1	TRBJ2-5	few	TRBV12-3/TRBV12-4	TGTGCCAGCAGTTTTGACAGGGGAGAGACCCAGTACTTC	CASSFDRGETQYF
TRBD2	TRBJ2-1	few	TRBV6-5	TGTGCCAGCAGTTCCTCGGGACTAGCGGGAGTTGAGCAGTTCTTC	CASSSSGLAGVEQFF
NA	TRBJ2-6	NA	TRBV4-2	TGTGCCAGCAGCCACCCCGGTTTCAGGGAAGCTTCTGGGGCCAACGTCCTGACTTTC	CASSHPGFREASGANVLTF
TRBD1	TRBJ2-5	NA	TRBV7-8	TGTGCCAGCAGCTTAAGTAACAGGGGGTCCGGGACCCAGTACTTC	CASSLSNRGSGTQYF
NA	TRBJ1-2	NA	TRBV7-2	TGTGCCAGCGTGAGAAGGGACGAGGGTGGCTACACCTTC	CASVRRDEGGYTF
TRBD2	TRBJ2-5	NA	TRBV9	TGTGCCAGCAGCGTAGCTAGCGGGGTGATCGAGACCCAGTACTTC	CASSVASGVIETQYF
TRBD1	TRBJ1-4	NA	TRBV7-9	TGTGCCAGCAGCATAAACAGGGGGCGATTTGAAAAACTGTTTTTT	CASSINRGRFEKLFF
TRBD2	TRBJ2-7	NA	TRBV4-3	TGCGCCAGCAGCCAAGATTCAGCTAGCGGGATCTCCTACGAGCAGTACTTC	CASSQDSASGISYEQYF
NA	TRBJ2-5	many	TRBV11-2	TGTGCCAGCAGCTTAGATGGTACTAGCCGGGAATTCGAGACCCAGTACTTC	CASSLDGTSREFETQYF
TRBD1	TRBJ1-6	NA	TRBV24-1	TGTGCCACCAGTTCGGGACAGTATAATTCACCCCTCCACTTT	CATSSGQYNSPLHF
NA	TRBJ2-6	few	TRBV20-1	TGCAGTGCCGGGGGAGGTCGCTCTGGGGCCAACGTCCTGACTTTC	CSAGGGRSGANVLTF
TRBD2	TRBJ2-5	NA	TRBV20-1	TGCAGTGCTAGGAGGGGCCCGGGGGGAGAGACCCAGTACTTC	CSARRGPGGETQYF
TRBD2	TRBJ2-4	few	TRBV13	TGTGCCAGCAGCGCCTTGGGACTAGCGGAACTAGCCAAAAACATTCAGTACTTC	CASSALGLAELAKNIQYF
NA	TRBJ1-1	NA	TRBV5-8	TGTGCCAGCAGCTTGATAAGCCATCCCGGGGAAACTGAAGCTTTCTTT	CASSLISHPGETEAFF
TRBD2	TRBJ2-4	NA	TRBV9	TGTGCCAGCAATCGGCTGGGGGGGGCCAAAAACATTCAGTACTTC	CASNRLGGAKNIQYF
NA	TRBJ1-5	few	TRBV6-1	TGTGCCAGCAGTGGAGACAGTGGAGGGCAGCCCCAGCATTTT	CASSGDSGGQPQHF
TRBD1	TRBJ2-5	few	TRBV2	TGTGCCAGCAGTACAGGGGTAGAGACCCAGTACTTC	CASSTGVETQYF
NA	TRBJ2-1	few	TRBV21-1	TGTGCCAGCAGCAAAGACGGCGGTAGCGGGGATGAGCAGTTCTTC	CASSKDGGSGDEQFF
TRBD1	TRBJ2-7	few	TRBV29-1	TGCAGCGGTACAACAGGGGGCAGATCCTACGAGCAGTACTTC	CSGTTGGRSYEQYF
NA	TRBJ1-2	many	TRBV7-2	TGTGCCAGCAGCTTAGTTTGGGGAGAAGACTATGGCTACACCTTC	CASSLVWGEDYGYTF
NA	TRBJ2-3	many	TRBV20-1	TGCAGTGCTTCTGGGACCCTCTCCAACATTCCGGATACGCAGTATTTT	CSASGTLSNIPDTQYF
TRBD1	TRBJ1-4	few	TRBV5-6	TGTGCCAGCTATCAAGCCGGCGCAGGGGGTGAAAAACTGTTTTTT	CASYQAGAGGEKLFF
NA	TRBJ2-1	few	TRBV5-6	TGTGCCAGCAGCTTGGCGGCAGGGACGCAGTTCTTC	CASSLAAGTQFF
TRBD2	TRBJ2-3	NA	TRBV15	TGTGCCACCAGCACGACTAGCGGGGGGAATACGCAGTATTTT	CATSTTSGGNTQYF
NA	TRBJ2-5	NA	TRBV9	TGTGCCAGCAGCGTAGATCAGGGAGGCGAGACCCAGTACTTC	CASSVDQGGETQYF
NA	TRBJ1-5	NA	TRBV20-1	TGCAGTGCTAGAGATCCACTGAAGTCAGGTAGCAATCAGCCCCAGCATTTT	CSARDPLKSGSNQPQHF
NA	TRBJ2-7	many	TRBV20-1	TGCAGTGCTGAGGGCAACTACGAGCAGTACTTC	CSAEGNYEQYF
TRBD1	TRBJ1-1	many	TRBV27	TGTGCCAGCAGTTTAAACAGGGGTAGCACTGAAGCTTTCTTT	CASSLNRGSTEAFF
NA	TRBJ2-1	many	TRBV20-1	TGCAGTGCTACGCTAGCGAGGAGTGAGCAGTTCTTC	CSATLARSEQFF
NA	TRBJ2-7	NA	TRBV12-3/TRBV12-4	TGTGCCAGCAGTTTAATGCAGGGTTACGAGCAGTACTTC	CASSLMQGYEQYF
TRBD2	TRBJ2-3	few	TRBV24-1	TGTGCCACCAGTGGCGGGGGGCGGGAAGATACGCAGTATTTT	CATSGGGREDTQYF
NA	TRBJ1-1	NA	TRBV3-1	TGTGCCAGCAGCCCCCGACCTGGGGCTGAAGCTTTCTTT	CASSPRPGAEAFF
NA	TRBJ2-7	NA	TRBV7-6	TGTGCCAGCAGCTCCTCACGGTTTAGGTACGAGCAGTACTTC	CASSSSRFRYEQYF
TRBD1	TRBJ2-7	NA	TRBV5-6	TGTGCCAGCAGCTGGGGACAGCCCTACGAGCAGTACTTC	CASSWGQPYEQYF
NA	TRBJ1-2	many	TRBV20-1	TGCAGTGCGCCGTATCGACAAGACCACAACTATGGCTACACCTTC	CSAPYRQDHNYGYTF
TRBD2	TRBJ2-2	NA	TRBV7-6	TGTGCCAGCAGCACGGCGGGAGGGCCCTTCGGGGAGCTGTTTTTT	CASSTAGGPFGELFF
NA	TRBJ1-3	many	TRBV20-1	TGCAGTGCTTCCGACCCGAGCTCTGGAAACACCATATATTTT	CSASDPSSGNTIYF
NA	TRBJ1-2	few	TRBV20-1	TGCAGTGCTAGAGAGGCAAGGGAAGACGGCTACACCTTC	CSAREAREDGYTF
NA	TRBJ2-3	NA	TRBV20-1	TGCAGTGCTAGAGAACCAACCGCAAACACAGATACGCAGTATTTT	CSAREPTANTDTQYF
NA	TRBJ1-1	NA	TRBV20-1	TGCAGTGCTAGAGATCGAGTGAACACTGAAGCTTTCTTT	CSARDRVNTEAFF
NA	TRBJ2-7	NA	TRBV5-1	TGCGCCAGCAGCCTAGGCCAGGGTAGGATTGACGAGCAGTACTTC	CASSLGQGRIDEQYF
NA	TRBJ2-1	NA	TRBV20-1	TGCAGTGCTAGTAGGTTTGGAAACAATGAGCAGTTCTTC	CSASRFGNNEQFF